This T cell receptor beta chain was found in a study of OX40 agonist ivuxolimab in advanced cancers. A note on the overall study: Ivuxolimab was a fully human IgG2 agonistic monoclonal antibody targeting the costimulatory receptor OX40 (CD134). The purpose of peripheral TCRbeta sequencing was to test whether ivuxolimab changed TCR sequence diversity and led to clonal T-cell expansion. The paper describes the monotherapy dose-escalation part (N ≈ 49 patients) of the phase I trial of ivuxolimab. Patients were allowed to have had prior anti-PD-1, anti-PD-L1 or anti-CTLA-4 therapy, and around 37% of the dose-escalation patients had previously received checkpoint inhibitors. In the dose-escalation cohort, 70% to 90% of patients were male, and the mean age was roughly 56 years with a range of roughly 20 to 79. Partial responses were achieved by three dose-escalation patients, of whom one had hepatocellular carcinoma and two had cutaneous melanoma. Among the roughly 50 dose-escalation patients, around 19 had hepatocellular carcinoma, approximately 15 melanoma, 9 renal cell carcinoma and 9 head and neck cancer. Intravenous ivuxolimab was administered to patients every 2 weeks at six dose levels: 0.01, 0.1, 0.3, 1.5, 3 and 10 mg/kg. Study-level results and caveats: The antigen specificity of the peripheral T cells that underwent clonal expansion was not determined. After ivuxolimab, CD8+ T cells had more expanded clones than CD4+ T cells on average. In partial responders in the 0.1-3.0 mg/kg groups, normalized peripheral clonal expansion was found to be among the lowest, especially among CD8+ T cells. Low levels of normalized T-cell clonal expansion were also seen in some patients who did not respond. At doses of 0.1 to 3.0 mg/kg, clonal expansion of both CD4+ and CD8+ T cells in blood was seen between baseline and week 6.

Genomic DNA was extracted from sorted cells for sequencing of the TCRbeta CDR3 region. The immunoSEQ Assay was used for sequencing of TCRbeta CDR3 regions. As stored in TCRdb, this immuneACCESS dataset retains in-frame rearrangements with V and J assigned. A fraction of the clones does not appear; measured against another copy, unresolved V genes explain less than half of the discrepancy, and the remainder lacks a known reason. A total of some 72,000 clones appear in this sample, 80% to 95% of them only once. Jointly, the top ten make up roughly 0.56% of the sample. The CDR3 starts with the cysteine, ends with the phenylalanine, and has 14 residues. Only CDR3 DNA is held: 42 bases, read in frame from base 1. As encoded in the germline V gene, CDR1 is KGHSH while CDR2 is LQKENI. V drops 3 bases and J drops 8 bases, leaving 14 bases in between. The trial excluded patients who had a history of autoimmune disease or were on systemic immunosuppression. Peripheral blood for TCR sequencing was drawn from every dose cohort at baseline, at cycle 4 day 1 and at cycle 7 day 1. Samples were obtained from an open-label, multicenter, first-in-human phase I dose-escalation trial of ivuxolimab. The trial enrolled adults with locally advanced or metastatic head and neck squamous cell, hepatocellular, melanoma or renal cell carcinoma. Before TCR sequencing, CD4+ T cells and CD8+ T cells were sorted from peripheral blood as separate populations.

Turning to this clone: Which antigen it targets is not known. Base qualities are not provided; no much larger clone lies one nucleotide away.

This TCR was sampled from an adult with an advanced solid tumor such as melanoma, head and neck, liver or kidney cancer. The sample was CD4+ or CD8+ T cells sorted from blood, taken in a trial of the OX40 agonist ivuxolimab. The chain is made from TRBV18 and TRBJ2-1; TRBD1 is perhaps the D gene, given 6 matching bases. CDR3 loop: CASSPYSGADEQFF. In nucleotide form, the sequence is TGTGCCAGCTCACCTTATTCAGGGGCGGATGAGCAGTTCTTC.